This entry lists 29 T cell receptor beta chains sequenced from one sample in a study of regulatory T cells in long-lasting Graves disease. Construction of the TCR beta libraries employed iRepertoire HTBI primers in conjunction with Arm-PCR of CDR3 regions. TCRdb ran MiXCR on the multiplex PCR reads and lists one entry per CDR3 protein. Here the sample spans approximately 400,000 distinct CDR3 sequences, 20% to 25% being singletons. As for time point: persistent/refractory GD, antithyroid drugs over 5 years with positive TRAb. TCR sequences were obtained from RNA taken from PBMCs. Specimen: peripheral blood mononuclear cells (PBMCs), collected when the disease was refractory, from a patient treated with antithyroid drugs. The source is a female donor with Graves disease.

The chain joins TRBV7-2 to TRBJ2-1, with TRBD2 as a possible D gene (5 bases). V was cut by 1 base and J by 6 bases, with 16 bases left in between. Germline V CDR1 and CDR2: SGHTA, FQGNSA. This CDR3 is built from 16 residues. CDR3 in amino acids: CASSLGVLAPRNEQFF. CDR3 bases: TGTGCCAGCAGCTTAGGGGTGCTAGCCCCCCGCAATGAGCAGTTCTTC. The full variable domain, with the rest looked up from reference TRBV7-2 and TRBJ2-1, is GAGVSQSPSNKVTEKGKDVELRCDPISGHTALYWYRQSLGQGLEFLIYFQGNSAPDKSGLPSDRFSAERTGGSVSTLTIQRTQQEDSAVYLCASSLGVLAPRNEQFFGPGTRLTVL.

This clonotype was detected many times. The CDR3 nucleotides are TGTGCCAGCAGCTCCGGATCCCGAAACATTCAGTACTTC. This encodes CASSSGSRNIQYF. The chain links TRBV7-8 to TRBJ2-4; D unclear. The CDR3 contains 13 residues. CDR1 is SGHVS, CDR2 FQNEAQ, per germline. The V end was cut by 4 bases, the J end by 6 bases, with 10 bases between.

V usage is TRBV29-1 and J usage is TRBJ2-7; possible D gene TRBD1, 5 bases. Germline CDR1 reads SQVTM; CDR2 reads ANQGSEA. V lost 3 bases and J lost 3, with 9 bases in between. CDR3 length: 12 amino acids. Here the CDR3 reads CSVDQGSYEQYF. Written as DNA, the CDR3 is TGCAGCGTTGATCAGGGCAGCTACGAGCAGTACTTC.

The chain links TRBV10-3 to TRBJ2-7, with 12 bases matching TRBD2. There are 16 residues in the CDR3. J was trimmed by 4 bases and V by 3 bases; bases with no gene match: 7. The germline CDR1 and CDR2 sequences are ENHRY and SYGVKD. CDR3 sequence (DNA): TGTGCCATCAGTGATTCCAAGACTAGCGGGAGATACGAGCAGTACTTC. Its protein is CAISDSKTSGRYEQYF.

The chain is built from TRBV5-4 and TRBJ1-1, with D unclear. Germline V lookup: CDR1 SGHNT, CDR2 YYREEE (reference sequence). The V end was cut by 4 bases, the J end by 1 base, with 8 bases between. The CDR3 runs to 13 residues. In DNA form, the CDR3 reads TGTGCCAGCAGCCACAGAGAGAACACTGAAGCTTTCTTT. Its protein product is CASSHRENTEAFF.

The DNA of the CDR3 is TGTGCCAGCAGTTTGGCGGGTAGCGGGAGGTTCGGGGAGCTGTTTTTT. It codes for CASSLAGSGRFGELFF. The V call is TRBV12-3 or TRBV12-4, the J call TRBJ2-2; 10 bases are shared with TRBD2. This CDR3 region has 16 residues. The V and J ends lost 3 bases and 7 bases, in that order; junction bases with no gene match: 8.

The V call is TRBV7-2, the J call TRBJ2-7; D gene uncertain. V was shortened by 0 bases and J by 2 bases, with 5 bases between the two germline ends. The CDR3 extends over 13 amino acids. In germline, CDR1 is SGHTA, CDR2 FQGNSA. The CDR3 sequence is CASSLAWTYEQYF. The CDR3 coding sequence is TGTGCCAGCAGCTTAGCGTGGACCTACGAGCAGTACTTC.

This clonotype was picked up a small number of times. The CDR3 bases are TGTGCCTGGAGCTGGACAGGGGGCGATCTGGGGGCTTTCTTT. Translating it yields CAWSWTGGDLGAFF. The genes are TRBV30 and TRBJ1-1, with TRBD1 matching 11 bases. This CDR3 has 14 residues. The trim removed 3 bases at V and 11 bases at J, leaving 11 bases unmatched. Germline V gene lookup returns CDR1 GTSNPN and CDR2 SVGIG (reference sequence).

This clonotype came up many times. The chain carries TRBV20-1 and TRBJ2-7, with 9 bases lining up with TRBD1. The J segment lost 3 bases and the V segment lost 1 base, leaving 7 bases of the junction unmatched. Germline-derived CDR1 and CDR2 are DFQATT and SNEGSKA (reference sequence). This CDR3 region has 15 residues. CDR3 bases: TGCAGTGCTAGAGGGGAGGGACAGGGAGGCTACGAGCAGTACTTC. Translation gives CSARGEGQGGYEQYF.

With respect to this clonotype: In this CDR3 the conserved last residue, phenylalanine or tryptophan, is missing, so a read error is likely. The genes are TRBV2 and TRBJ2-7; 9 bases map to TRBD1. Germline V gives CDR1 SNHLY, CDR2 FYNNEI. J gave up 0 bases and V 7 bases, and 4 bases lay outside the gene matches. CDR3 length: 14 residues. In DNA, the CDR3 is TGTGCCAGCAAGACAGGGGGGGGCTCCTACGAGCAGTACCTC. Its protein is CASKTGGGSYEQYL.

This chain joins TRBV20-1 and TRBJ2-3, with 7 bases that match TRBD2. This CDR3 contains 14 residues. With 3 bases clipped from V and 5 bases from J, the junction kept 8 bases outside the gene matches. CDR1 is DFQATT, CDR2 SNEGSKA, per germline (reference sequence). CDR3 bases: TGCAGTGCTAGTGCCAGCGGGGAGGGAGATACGCAGTATTTT. As protein: CSASASGEGDTQYF.

Ten or more counts support this clonotype. V gene TRBV28 combines with J gene TRBJ1-2; 7 bases fit TRBD1. The length of the CDR3 is 12 residues. CDR1 MDHEN and CDR2 SYDVKM come from the germline V gene. With V trimmed by 8 bases and J by 5 bases, 5 bases remained unmatched. The CDR3 bases are TGTGCCAGCCACAGGGGTTCGTATGGCTACACCTTC. This gives the protein CASHRGSYGYTF.

Here the CDR3 reads CASSQGVEGAEAFF. The CDR3 coding sequence is TGCGCCAGCAGCCAGGGGGTAGAGGGTGCTGAAGCTTTCTTT. V is TRBV4-1 and J is TRBJ1-1, with a weak D call TRBD1 (5 bases). Germline V gene sequence: CDR1 MGHRA, CDR2 YSYEKL. The V end lost 3 bases, the J end lost 6 bases, and 14 bases lay between the germline ends. The CDR3 loop spans 14 amino acids.

The chain combines TRBV14 with TRBJ1-1; no reliable D call. Trimming pared 4 bases from V and 1 base from J, leaving 7 bases between. CDR3 length: 13 residues. CDR1 SGHDN and CDR2 FVKESK come from the germline V gene. In DNA form, the CDR3 reads TGTGCCAGCAGCCGGGTCCAGAACACTGAAGCTTTCTTT. Its protein product is CASSRVQNTEAFF.

Only a few counts were recorded for this clonotype. The CDR3 coding sequence is TGTGCCAGGGGAGAGACCCAGTACTTC. Amino acid sequence: CARGETQYF. The V and J genes are TRBV7-3 and TRBJ2-5; no reliable D call. Looked up from germline, CDR1 is SGHTA and CDR2 is FQGTGA. This CDR3 comprises 9 residues. V lost 9 bases to trimming and J lost 4 bases, with 3 bases between them.

This clonotype has just a few counts. V is TRBV24-1 and J is TRBJ1-1; D gene uncertain. V lost 6 bases and J 2 bases, leaving 9 bases between the germline ends. The CDR3 has 13 residues. Per germline, CDR1 KGHDR and CDR2 SFDVKD. Here the CDR3 reads CATSNWDNTEAFF. DNA of the CDR3: TGTGCCACCAGTAACTGGGATAACACTGAAGCTTTCTTT.

The rearrangement uses TRBV5-1 and TRBJ2-7; D may be TRBD1 (6 bases). Looked up from germline, CDR1 is SGHRS and CDR2 is YFSETQ. The V end was cut by 0 bases, the J end by 4 bases, with 11 bases between. This CDR3 is 14 amino acids long. The CDR3 is CASSLEARGYEQYF. The CDR3, as DNA: TGCGCCAGCAGCTTGGAGGCCAGGGGTTACGAGCAGTACTTC.

This clonotype occurred a few times. The J gene is TRBJ2-5, the V gene TRBV7-9; possible D gene TRBD2, 6 bases. Germline V gene data show CDR1 as SEHNR and CDR2 as FQNEAQ (reference sequence). The length of the CDR3 is 17 residues. Trimming took 2 bases from V and 5 from J, leaving 21 bases between them. CDR3 sequence: CASSLPRDSPSQETQYF. The DNA for the CDR3 is TGTGCCAGCAGCTTACCACGGGACTCCCCCAGTCAGGAGACCCAGTACTTC.

The genes are TRBV20-1 and TRBJ1-4; 9 bases are shared with TRBD1. The CDR3 is 16 amino acids. The V and J ends lost 3 bases and 6 bases, in that order; junction bases with no gene match: 11. Germline-derived CDR1 and CDR2 are DFQATT and SNEGSKA (reference sequence). CDR3 sequence (DNA): TGCAGTGCTAGCGGGACAGGGAGTTGGTTGGATGAAAAACTGTTTTTT. Its protein is CSASGTGSWLDEKLFF.

The chain employs TRBV20-1 and TRBJ2-7, with D perhaps matching TRBD1 or TRBD2 (6 bases each). The CDR3 sequence is 14 residues long. V was shortened by 0 bases and J by 3 bases, with 12 bases between the two germline ends. In germline, CDR1 is DFQATT, CDR2 SNEGSKA (reference sequence). The CDR3 region has the DNA TGCAGTGCTAGAGATACAGGGACTGTCTACGAGCAGTACTTC. Its translation is CSARDTGTVYEQYF.

Comments on this clonotype: A read error may be the cause here, since a much bigger clone is one base away. V gene TRBV10-3 combines with J gene TRBJ2-5, with D perhaps assigned TRBD1 or TRBD2 (5 bases each). Trimming shortened V by 3 bases and J by 4 bases, and 15 bases separated the two germline ends. CDR1 and CDR2 (germline): ENHRY, SYGVKD. The length of the CDR3 is 15 residues. CDR3: CAISEARGVGETQYF. CDR3 sequence (DNA): TGTGCCATCAGTGAAGCGCGAGGGGTAGGAGAGACCCAGTACTTC.

This clonotype was counted between two and nine times. V is TRBV7-9 and J is TRBJ2-6; D is tentatively TRBD1 or TRBD2 (5 bases each). The CDR3 covers 17 residues. V lost 5 bases, J lost 1 base, and 15 bases lay in between. The germline V gene has CDR1 SEHNR and CDR2 FQNEAQ (reference sequence). The CDR3 coding sequence is TGTGCCAGCAGCAATCCGGGACGGTCTTCTGGGGCCAACGTCCTGACTTTC. This codes for CASSNPGRSSGANVLTF.

To note about this clonotype: This may be a read error, as it is one base from a much larger clone. The chain couples TRBV7-2 to TRBJ1-4; D is undetermined. V lost 1 base, J lost 3 bases, and 12 bases lay in between. The CDR3 has 16 residues. Germline CDR1 and CDR2: SGHTA and FQGNSA. The CDR3 here is CASSLGGRTPNEKLFF. DNA for the CDR3: TGTGCCAGCAGCTTAGGTGGAAGGACCCCTAATGAAAAACTGTTTTTT.

This clonotype has a handful of counts. This rearrangement joins TRBV3-1 to TRBJ2-4; D remains ambiguous. With 1 base removed from V and 8 bases from J, the gap between germline ends came to 15 bases. The CDR3 contains 15 residues. CDR1 and CDR2 from the germline V gene are LGHDT and YNNKEL (reference sequence). CDR3 amino acids: CASSQGLTGPDIQYF. The CDR3, as DNA: TGTGCCAGCAGCCAAGGCCTGACGGGCCCCGACATTCAGTACTTC.

The genes are TRBV30 and TRBJ1-2; D may be TRBD1 (6 bases). From germline, CDR1 is GTSNPN and CDR2 SVGIG (reference sequence). This CDR3 has 12 amino acids. Trimming cost V 4 bases and J 8 bases, with 14 bases left between them. CDR3 DNA: TGTGCCTGGAACACAGGGTTTGGGGGCTACACCTTC. Its protein is CAWNTGFGGYTF.

This clonotype was counted ten times or more. The rearrangement uses TRBV6-1 and TRBJ1-1, with a tentative D call TRBD1 (6 bases). Germline CDR1 and CDR2: MNHNS and SASEGT. The CDR3 runs 13 residues. Trimming removed 6 bases from V and 4 bases from J, with 12 bases in between. The DNA for the CDR3 is TGTGCCAGCAGACTAACAGGGCCCACTGAAGCTTTCTTT. As protein: CASRLTGPTEAFF.

In this sample, this clonotype turned up many times. This chain joins TRBV11-2 and TRBJ2-7, with no clear D. V gave up 1 base and J gave up 3 bases, with 10 bases separating them. Germline CDR1 SGHAT, CDR2 FQNNGV. The CDR3 totals 14 residues. The CDR3 reads CASSLGRLRYEQYF. As DNA, the CDR3 is TGTGCCAGCAGCTTAGGACGGCTTCGCTACGAGCAGTACTTC.

This clonotype was observed many times. V gene TRBV15 combines with J gene TRBJ1-1; D is undetermined. CDR1 is LNHNV, CDR2 YYDKDF, per germline (reference sequence). The CDR3 is made up of 16 amino acids. Between the trimmed V and J ends, which lost 0 bases and 2 bases, there was a span of 13 bases. The CDR3 nucleotides read TGTGCCACCAGCAGAGATGTCCCAGCGGTAAACACTGAAGCTTTCTTT. Amino acids: CATSRDVPAVNTEAFF.

The sample holds many counts of this clonotype. The chain couples TRBV28 to TRBJ2-5, with unresolved D. Per germline, CDR1 MDHEN and CDR2 SYDVKM. The CDR3 is 12 residues long. V was clipped by 3 bases and J by 5 bases, with 7 bases between them. The CDR3 here is CASSFQLETQYF. CDR3 bases: TGTGCCAGCAGTTTCCAGTTGGAGACCCAGTACTTC.